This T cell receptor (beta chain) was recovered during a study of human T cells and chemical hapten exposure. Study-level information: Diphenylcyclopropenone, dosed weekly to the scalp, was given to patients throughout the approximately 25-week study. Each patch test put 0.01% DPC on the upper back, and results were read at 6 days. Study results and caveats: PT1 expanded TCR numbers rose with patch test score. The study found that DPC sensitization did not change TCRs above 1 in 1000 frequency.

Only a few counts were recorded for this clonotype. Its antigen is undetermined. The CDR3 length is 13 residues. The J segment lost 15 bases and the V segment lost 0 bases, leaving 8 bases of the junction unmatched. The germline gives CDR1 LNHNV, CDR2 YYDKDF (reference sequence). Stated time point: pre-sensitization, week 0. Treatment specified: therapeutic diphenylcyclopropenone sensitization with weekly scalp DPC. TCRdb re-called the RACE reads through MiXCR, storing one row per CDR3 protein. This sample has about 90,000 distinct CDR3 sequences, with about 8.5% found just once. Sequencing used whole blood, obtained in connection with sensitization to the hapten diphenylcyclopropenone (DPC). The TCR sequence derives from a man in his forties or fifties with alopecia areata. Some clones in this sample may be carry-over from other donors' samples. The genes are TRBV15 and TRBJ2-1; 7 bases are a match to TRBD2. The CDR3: CATSREGGRAPFF. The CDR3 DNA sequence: TGTGCCACCAGCAGAGAGGGCGGGAGAGCGCCGTTCTTC. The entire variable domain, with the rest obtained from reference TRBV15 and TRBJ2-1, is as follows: DAMVIQNPRYQVTQFGKPVTLSCSQTLNHNVMYWYQQKSSQAPKLLFHYYDKDFNNEADTPDNFQSRRPNTSFCFLDIRSPGLGDTAMYLCATSREGGRAPFFGPGTRLTVL.